This TCR beta chain is from a study of cytomegalovirus exposure and HLA in healthy donors. The primer mix had 60 Vbeta and 13 Jbeta primers. The data were produced by immunoSEQ multiplex PCR, yet TCRdb's version contains in-frame clones alone and is incomplete. The table has some 120,000 clones, approximately 69% seen once. This CDR3 region has 14 residues. Trimming shortened V by 5 bases and J by 1 base, and 11 bases separated the two germline ends. In germline, CDR1 is SSHAT, CDR2 FNYEAQ (reference sequence). The sequencing sample was made of PBMCs. This sequence joins TRBV7-7 and TRBJ1-1; D is uncertain. This TCR was recovered from a man aged 35-49 years in good health and CMV-seropositive. CDR3 region: CASSPTYGNTEAFF. CDR3 coding DNA: TGTGCCAGCAGCCCAACTTACGGGAACACTGAAGCTTTCTTT. Using reference TRBV7-7 and TRBJ1-1 for the parts outside the CDR3, the full variable domain is GAGVSQSPRYKVTKRGQDVTLRCDPISSHATLYWYQQALGQGPEFLTYFNYEAQPDKSGLPSDRFSAERPEGSISTLTIQRTEQRDSAMYRCASSPTYGNTEAFFGQGTRLTVV.